This entry lists 18 T cell receptor beta chains sequenced from one sample in a study of CD8+ T cells in alopecia areata (dated by TCRdb to 2016 to 2019). Taken with the paper, the label for time point translates to: 24 weeks on oral tofacitinib. The treatment or condition label, read with the paper, signifies: oral pan-JAK inhibitor, 5-10 mg twice daily. Library prep was done by the immunoSEQ multiplex PCR assay. RNA was extracted from all samples and reverse transcribed into cDNA, which served as template for TCR sequencing. TCRdb provides this immuneACCESS table in a form limited to in-frame rearrangements. Some clones are lacking; in checked studies, under half of them reflect an unresolved V gene, and why the rest are absent is not known. The sample has roughly 200,000 clones on record, 53% of them singletons. Clones ranked in the top ten supply 10% to 11% of the sample. The source was CD8+ T cells sorted from blood, collected at week 24, from a patient treated with tofacitinib. All receptors derive from a human donor with alopecia areata.

The rearrangement links TRBV12-5 to TRBJ1-2; 7 nucleotides align to TRBD1. Germline V gene lookup returns CDR1 LGHNT and CDR2 FRNRAP. J lost 6 bases, V lost 3 bases, and 10 bases had no gene match. The CDR3 totals 15 residues. The CDR3 protein is CASGFGTAGMDGYTF. For the CDR3, the DNA is TGTGCTAGTGGTTTTGGGACAGCCGGGATGGATGGCTACACCTTC.

This clone was detected a few times. The chain joins TRBV11-2 to TRBJ2-7; tentative D call: TRBD2 (6 bases). The CDR3 runs 19 residues. Trimming took off 1 base at V and 0 bases at J, with 22 bases between the two ends. Germline assignment: CDR1 SGHAT and CDR2 FQNNGV. CDR3 coding DNA: TGTGCCAGCAGCTTAGGACTAGGCGTCGGGGTAGGTCACTCCTACGAGCAGTACTTC. This sequence encodes CASSLGLGVGVGHSYEQYF.

The chain combines TRBV12-5 with TRBJ1-1; tentative D call: TRBD1 (5 bases). With 7 bases removed from V and 0 bases from J, the gap between germline ends came to 12 bases. The CDR3 spans 14 residues. Germline V gives CDR1 LGHNT, CDR2 FRNRAP. CDR3 nucleotides: TGTGCTAGTGTTCTGGGGACCATGAACACTGAAGCTTTCTTT. Its translation: CASVLGTMNTEAFF.

This clone has a handful of counts. The chain employs TRBV5-6 and TRBJ2-3; possible D gene TRBD2, 6 bases. V was cut by 3 bases and J by 1 base, with 9 bases left in between. Looked up from germline, CDR1 is SGHDT and CDR2 is YYEEEE. The length of the CDR3 is 14 residues. CDR3 sequence (DNA): TGTGCCAGCAGCTCCGGGGGTGGCACAGATACGCAGTATTTT. Its protein is CASSSGGGTDTQYF.

The genes are TRBV27 and TRBJ2-1, with D tentatively TRBD1 or TRBD2 (6 bases each). The V gene's germline CDR1 is MNHEY and CDR2 SMNVEV (reference sequence). V lost 2 bases and J lost 9, with 11 bases in between. CDR3 size: 13 residues. For the CDR3, the DNA is TGTGCCAGCAGTTTACCCGGGGGCCGTGAGCAGTTCTTC. Translated, it gives CASSLPGGREQFF.

The chain couples TRBV9 to TRBJ2-7, with 10 bases lining up with TRBD2. V dropped 5 bases and J dropped 0; count of bases not matched to a gene: 5. In germline, CDR1 is SGDLS, CDR2 YYNGEE. The CDR3 is 15 residues long. The CDR3 sequence: CASSPSGGYSYEQYF. In DNA, the CDR3 is TGTGCCAGCAGTCCTAGCGGGGGATACTCCTACGAGCAGTACTTC.

Comment on this clone: Other DNA sequences in the same sample also yield this CDR3. In DNA, the CDR3 is TGTGCCTGGAGTGTTCTAGCGGGGGGGTACAATGAGCAGTTCTTC. Translation gives CAWSVLAGGYNEQFF. V usage is TRBV30 and J usage is TRBJ2-1; 12 bases are a match to TRBD2. The CDR3 length is 15 residues. The J segment lost 4 bases and the V segment lost 0 bases, leaving 1 base of the junction unmatched. Germline values: CDR1 GTSNPN, CDR2 SVGIG (reference sequence). The entire variable domain, with the rest obtained from reference TRBV30 and TRBJ2-1, is as follows: SQTIHQWPATLVQPVGSPLSLECTVEGTSNPNLYWYRQAAGRGLQLLFYSVGIGQISSEVPQNLSASRPQDRQFILSSKKLLLSDSGFYLCAWSVLAGGYNEQFFGPGTRLTVL.

This clone has just a few counts. The rearrangement joins TRBV9 to TRBJ1-1; no clear D. Trimming shortened V by 4 bases and J by 0 bases, and 7 bases separated the two germline ends. The germline V gene has CDR1 SGDLS and CDR2 YYNGEE. CDR3 length: 13 amino acids. CDR3 nucleotide sequence: TGTGCCAGCAGCCCGGAGCTGAACACTGAAGCTTTCTTT. Amino acid sequence: CASSPELNTEAFF.

There are a few counts of this clone. The gene calls are TRBV4-3 and TRBJ1-6; D not certain. The CDR3 has 13 residues. CDR1 and CDR2 from the germline V gene are LGHNA and YSLEER. Between the trimmed V and J ends, which lost 0 bases and 9 bases, there was a span of 6 bases. In nucleotides, the CDR3 is TGCGCCAGCAGCCAAGATCGGTCTTCACCCCTCCACTTT. Protein product: CASSQDRSSPLHF.

The chain uses TRBV7-9 and TRBJ2-2, with 8 bases identical to TRBD1. The CDR3 loop spans 14 amino acids. Germline CDR1 SEHNR, CDR2 FQNEAQ (reference sequence). V shed 5 bases and J 7 bases; nucleotides not matched to a gene: 6. The CDR3 nucleotides are TGTGCCAGCAGCGTCGACAGGGGTGTCGGGGAGCTGTTTTTT. Amino acids: CASSVDRGVGELFF.

This clone was observed a single time. V gene TRBV19 combines with J gene TRBJ2-7; TRBD1 might be the D (6 bases). The germline V gene encodes CDR1 LNHDA and CDR2 SQIVND (reference sequence). The V end was cut by 8 bases, the J end by 0 bases, with 14 bases between. The CDR3 has 14 residues. CDR3 coding DNA: TGTGCCAGTGGCAGGGGCCGAGGCTCCTACGAGCAGTACTTC. Its protein is CASGRGRGSYEQYF.

CDR3 in amino acids: CASSSSRQGYEQYF. CDR3 bases: TGTGCCAGCAGCTCCTCCCGACAGGGCTACGAGCAGTACTTC. The chain employs TRBV7-9 and TRBJ2-7; 7 nucleotides align to TRBD1. Germline loops: CDR1 SEHNR, CDR2 FQNEAQ (reference sequence). The CDR3 covers 14 residues. V gave up 4 bases and J gave up 3 bases; unmatched junction bases: 6.

The genes are TRBV13 and TRBJ1-1; D is possibly TRBD1 (5 bases). Trimming took off 5 bases at V and 10 bases at J, with 17 bases between the two ends. CDR1 is PRHDT, CDR2 FYEKMQ, per germline (reference sequence). This CDR3 region has 13 residues. CDR3 coding DNA: TGTGCCAGCAGCAAACGGGGGGGACCGGGAGCTTTCTTT. Translating it yields CASSKRGGPGAFF.

In this sample, this clone turned up a few times. V and J are TRBV6-5 and TRBJ2-5; 7 positions match TRBD1. CDR3 length: 12 amino acids. Germline V gene sequence: CDR1 MNHEY, CDR2 SVGAGI. Losses at the gene ends were 8 bases for V and 3 bases for J; bases not matched to a gene: 3. CDR3 nucleotides: TGTGCCAGCCGGGACAGTAAAGAGACCCAGTACTTC. It codes for CASRDSKETQYF.

This clone was found once. Other DNA sequences in the sample encode the same CDR3. The chain links TRBV4-3 to TRBJ1-1; D is unresolved. Germline loops: CDR1 LGHNA, CDR2 YSLEER. The ends were cut back, 0 bases at V and 0 bases at J, with 8 bases in the middle. There are 15 residues in the CDR3. The CDR3 spells CASSQDSGMNTEAFF. DNA for the CDR3: TGCGCCAGCAGCCAAGATTCGGGGATGAACACTGAAGCTTTCTTT.

A few counts support this clone. The chain is built from TRBV6-6 and TRBJ1-5; TRBD1 is a possible D gene (5 bases). CDR3 length: 13 amino acids. The germline gives CDR1 MNHNY, CDR2 SVGAGI (reference sequence). Trimming removed 5 bases from V and 8 bases from J, with 13 bases in between. CDR3 in amino acids: CASSQGAGEPQHF. CDR3 sequence (DNA): TGTGCCAGCAGTCAGGGCGCGGGGGAGCCCCAGCATTTT.

Only one count was recorded for this clone. This chain joins TRBV13 and TRBJ2-1; D unresolved. Between the trimmed V and J ends, which lost 2 bases and 11 bases, there was a span of 10 bases. The germline V gene has CDR1 PRHDT and CDR2 FYEKMQ (reference sequence). This CDR3 is built from 12 residues. The CDR3 is CASSLSGEQQFF. Here the CDR3 DNA reads TGTGCCAGCAGCTTATCAGGCGAACAGCAGTTCTTC. Full variable domain (outside the CDR3, taken from reference TRBV13 and TRBJ2-1): AAGVIQSPRHLIKEKRETATLKCYPIPRHDTVYWYQQGPGQDPQFLISFYEKMQSDKGSIPDRFSAQQFSDYHSELNMSSLELGDSALYFCASSLSGEQQFFGPGTRLTVL.

This clone has only a few counts. The chain has TRBV30 and TRBJ2-3; tentatively, D is TRBD1 or TRBD2 (5 bases each). Trimming pared 1 base from V and 2 bases from J, leaving 10 bases between. The CDR3 covers 14 residues. Looked up from germline, CDR1 is GTSNPN and CDR2 is SVGIG (reference sequence). This CDR3 reads CAWSATGTTDTQYF. The CDR3 DNA reads TGTGCCTGGAGTGCCACGGGGACCACAGATACGCAGTATTTT.